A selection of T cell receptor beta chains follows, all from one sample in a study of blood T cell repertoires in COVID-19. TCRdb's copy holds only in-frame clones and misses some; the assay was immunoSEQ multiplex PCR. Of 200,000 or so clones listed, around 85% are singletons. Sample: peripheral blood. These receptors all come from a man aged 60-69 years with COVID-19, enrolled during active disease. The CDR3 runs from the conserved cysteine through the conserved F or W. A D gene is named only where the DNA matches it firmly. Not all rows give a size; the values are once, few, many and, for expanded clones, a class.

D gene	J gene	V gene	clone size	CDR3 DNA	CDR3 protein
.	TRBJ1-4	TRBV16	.	TGTGCCAGCAGCCAAGCGCGGACAGCCCGAACTAATGAAAAACTGTTTTTT	CASSQARTARTNEKLFF
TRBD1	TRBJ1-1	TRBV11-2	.	TGTGCCAGCAGCCCTAGTTGGGTCACAGGGGGTGAAGCTTTCTTT	CASSPSWVTGGEAFF
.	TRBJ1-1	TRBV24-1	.	TGTGCCACCAGGCAGACAGGGAACACTGAAGCTTTCTTT	CATRQTGNTEAFF
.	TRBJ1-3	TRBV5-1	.	TGCGCCAGCAGCTTGGCCCCAGAGGCTGGAAACACCATATATTTT	CASSLAPEAGNTIYF
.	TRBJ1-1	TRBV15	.	TGTGCCACCGCTTTACGGGGGGGTAGGACTGAAGCTTTCTTT	CATALRGGRTEAFF
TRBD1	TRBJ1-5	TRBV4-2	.	TGTGCCAGCAGCCAAGGGACAGGGAACAATCAGCCCCAGCATTTT	CASSQGTGNNQPQHF
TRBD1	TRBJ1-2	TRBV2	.	TGTGCCAGTGGGACAGACTATGGCTACACCTTC	CASGTDYGYTF
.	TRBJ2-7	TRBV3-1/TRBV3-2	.	TGTGCCAGCAGCCAAGTAGGGACTGCAAGCTCCTACGAGCAGTACTTC	CASSQVGTASSYEQYF
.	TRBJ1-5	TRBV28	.	TGTGCCAGCAAACCCTCATCAGGGGCGCGAAATCAGCCCCAGCATTTT	CASKPSSGARNQPQHF
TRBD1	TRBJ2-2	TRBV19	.	TGTGCCAGTAAGCGGGACAGGGGTGGCACCGGGGAGCTGTTTTTT	CASKRDRGGTGELFF
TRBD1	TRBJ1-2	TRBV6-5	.	TGTGCCAGCAACCGGGACAGGGTGGAGTATGGCTACACCTTC	CASNRDRVEYGYTF
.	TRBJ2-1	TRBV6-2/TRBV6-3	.	TGTGCCAGCAGTTACCGCTCCTACAATGAGCAGTTCTTC	CASSYRSYNEQFF
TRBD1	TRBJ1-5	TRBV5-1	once	TGCGCCAGCAGCTTGGGACAGGGAAACTATAGCAATCAGCCCCAGCATTTT	CASSLGQGNYSNQPQHF
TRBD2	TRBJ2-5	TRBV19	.	TGTGCCAGTAGTATAGGCGGGGGGCCCGGCGGAGAGACCCAGTACTTC	CASSIGGGPGGETQYF
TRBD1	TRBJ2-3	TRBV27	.	TGTGCCAGCACCCCAGGGGGAACAGATACGCAGTATTTT	CASTPGGTDTQYF
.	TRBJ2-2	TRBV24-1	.	TGTGCCACCACCGCCGGACGGGGGGAGGGGACAAGTGGCGGGGAGCTGTTTTTT	CATTAGRGEGTSGGELFF
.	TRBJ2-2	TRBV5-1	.	TGCGCCAGCAGCTCCCAGGGGTTGGACACCGGGGAGCTGTTTTTT	CASSSQGLDTGELFF
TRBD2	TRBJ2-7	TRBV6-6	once	TGTGCCAGCAGCCAAGAGCGGGAGGGTCCCTACGAGCAGTACTTC	CASSQEREGPYEQYF
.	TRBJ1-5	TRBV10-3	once	TGTGCCATCAGTGAGTCGGGAGGGAATCAGCCCCAGCATTTT	CAISESGGNQPQHF
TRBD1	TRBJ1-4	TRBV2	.	TGTGCCAGCAGGCTACAGGGGGATAGTGAAAAACTGTTTTTT	CASRLQGDSEKLFF
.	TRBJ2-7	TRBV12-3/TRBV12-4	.	TGTGCCAGCAGTCAGGACAGTTATTACGAGCAGTACTTC	CASSQDSYYEQYF
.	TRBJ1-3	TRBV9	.	TGTGCCAGCAGCGTAGACACGTCCTCTGGAAACACCATATATTTT	CASSVDTSSGNTIYF
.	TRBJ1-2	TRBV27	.	TGTGCCAGCAGCCCCGACAAGACCTATGGCTACACCTTC	CASSPDKTYGYTF
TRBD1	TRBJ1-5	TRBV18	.	TGTGCCAGCTCTCTGGGGACAGGGGGCATCAATCAGCCCCAGCATTTT	CASSLGTGGINQPQHF
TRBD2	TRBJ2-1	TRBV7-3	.	TGTGCCAGCAGCTTAACTCCGGGACTAGCGGGAGTCTCACTCTACAATGAGCAGTTCTTC	CASSLTPGLAGVSLYNEQFF
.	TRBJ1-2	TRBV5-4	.	TGTGCCAGCACCCAACAGGGTGGGATAAACTATGGCTACACCTTC	CASTQQGGINYGYTF
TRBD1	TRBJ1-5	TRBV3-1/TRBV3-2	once	TGTGCCAGCAGCCAAGTATTCGACCCAAGGACAGGGGAAGACAATCAGCCCCAGCATTTT	CASSQVFDPRTGEDNQPQHF
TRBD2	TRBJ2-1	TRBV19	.	TGTGCCAGTAGCGGGGGGAGAGCGCAGTTCTTC	CASSGGRAQFF
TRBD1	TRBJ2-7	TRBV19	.	TGTGCCAGTAGTACCGACAGGGACGGCGAGCAGTACTTC	CASSTDRDGEQYF
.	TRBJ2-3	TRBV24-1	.	TGTGCCACCAGTGACCCGACGGGAGCGGGTGATACGCAGTATTTT	CATSDPTGAGDTQYF
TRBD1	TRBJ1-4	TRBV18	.	TGTGCCAGCTCACGACAGGGGGCTGGTGAAAAACTGTTTTTT	CASSRQGAGEKLFF
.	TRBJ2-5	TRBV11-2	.	TGTGCCAGCAGCTTAGATGGCGAGGTCTCGAGGTCCCAGTACTTC	CASSLDGEVSRSQYF
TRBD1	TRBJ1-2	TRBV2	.	TGTGCCAGCAGGGTCGGACAGGCCTGGGTTTCCCTTAACTATGGCTACACCTTC	CASRVGQAWVSLNYGYTF
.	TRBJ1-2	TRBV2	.	TGTGCCAGCATGGATTCTCGGGGTGGCTACACCTTC	CASMDSRGGYTF